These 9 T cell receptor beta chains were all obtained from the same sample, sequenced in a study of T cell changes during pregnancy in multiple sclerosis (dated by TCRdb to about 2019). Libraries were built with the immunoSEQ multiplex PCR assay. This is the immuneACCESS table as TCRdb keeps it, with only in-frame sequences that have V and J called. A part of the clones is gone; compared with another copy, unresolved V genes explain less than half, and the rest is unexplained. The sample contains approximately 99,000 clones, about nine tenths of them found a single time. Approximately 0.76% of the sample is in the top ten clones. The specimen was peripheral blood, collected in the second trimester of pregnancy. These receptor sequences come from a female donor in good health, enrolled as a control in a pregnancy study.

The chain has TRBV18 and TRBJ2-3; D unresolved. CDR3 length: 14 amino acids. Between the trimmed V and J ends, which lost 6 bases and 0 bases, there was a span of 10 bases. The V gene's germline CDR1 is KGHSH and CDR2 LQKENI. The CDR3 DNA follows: TGTGCCAGCTCCCCTTCGAGGAGCACAGATACGCAGTATTTT. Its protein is CASSPSRSTDTQYF.

The CDR3 nucleotides are TGCGCCAGCAGCTTGTCGGGGGGATTGAACACTGAAGCTTTCTTT. It is translated as CASSLSGGLNTEAFF. The chain joins TRBV5-1 to TRBJ1-1; a possible D gene is TRBD1 (5 bases). V was clipped by 1 base and J by 0 bases, with 10 bases between them. The CDR3 totals 15 residues. CDR1 SGHRS and CDR2 YFSETQ come from the germline V gene.

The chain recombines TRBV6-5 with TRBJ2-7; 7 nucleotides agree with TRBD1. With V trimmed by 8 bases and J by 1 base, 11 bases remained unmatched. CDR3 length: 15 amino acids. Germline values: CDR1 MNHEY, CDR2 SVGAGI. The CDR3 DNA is TGTGCCAGCGGCCGTTTCGGGACAGCATCCTACGAGCAGTACTTC. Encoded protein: CASGRFGTASYEQYF.

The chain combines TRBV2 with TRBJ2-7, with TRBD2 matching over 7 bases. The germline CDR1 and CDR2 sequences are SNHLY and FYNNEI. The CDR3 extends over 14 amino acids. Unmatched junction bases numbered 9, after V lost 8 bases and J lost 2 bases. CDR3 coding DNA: TGTGCCAGCGGGGAGGGCAGCGAAGCCTACGAGCAGTACTTC. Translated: CASGEGSEAYEQYF. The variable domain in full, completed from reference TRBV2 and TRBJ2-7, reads EPEVTQTPSHQVTQMGQEVILRCVPISNHLYFYWYRQILGQKVEFLVSFYNNEISEKSEIFDDQFSVERPDGSNFTLKIRSTKLEDSAMYFCASGEGSEAYEQYFGPGTRLTVT.

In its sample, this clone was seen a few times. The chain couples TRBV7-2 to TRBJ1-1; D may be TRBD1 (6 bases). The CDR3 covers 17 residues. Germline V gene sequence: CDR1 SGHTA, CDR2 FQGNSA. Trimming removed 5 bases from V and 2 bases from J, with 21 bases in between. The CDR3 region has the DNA TGTGCCAGCAGCCCCAGACGGTTCGGGACAACCAACACTGAAGCTTTCTTT. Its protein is CASSPRRFGTTNTEAFF.

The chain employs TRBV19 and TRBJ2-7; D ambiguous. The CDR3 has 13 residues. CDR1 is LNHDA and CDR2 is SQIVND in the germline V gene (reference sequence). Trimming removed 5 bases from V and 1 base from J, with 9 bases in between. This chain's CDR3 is CASSAGPSYEQYF. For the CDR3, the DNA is TGTGCCAGTAGTGCAGGTCCTTCCTACGAGCAGTACTTC.

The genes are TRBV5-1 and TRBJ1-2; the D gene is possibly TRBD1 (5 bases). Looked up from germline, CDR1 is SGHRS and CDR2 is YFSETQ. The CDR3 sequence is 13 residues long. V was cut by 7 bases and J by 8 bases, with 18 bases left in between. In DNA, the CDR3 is TGCGCCAGCTCGACCGGGGGTTCTGGAGGCTACACCTTC. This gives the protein CASSTGGSGGYTF.

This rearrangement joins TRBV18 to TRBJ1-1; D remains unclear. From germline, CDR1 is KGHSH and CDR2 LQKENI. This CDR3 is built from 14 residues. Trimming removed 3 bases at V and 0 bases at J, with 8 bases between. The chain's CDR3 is CASSPSAVNTEAFF. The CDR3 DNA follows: TGTGCCAGCTCACCTTCTGCGGTGAACACTGAAGCTTTCTTT. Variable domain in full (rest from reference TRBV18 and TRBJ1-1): NAGVMQNPRHLVRRRGQEARLRCSPMKGHSHVYWYRQLPEEGLKFMVYLQKENIIDESGMPKERFSAEFPKEGPSILRIQQVVRGDSAAYFCASSPSAVNTEAFFGQGTRLTVV.

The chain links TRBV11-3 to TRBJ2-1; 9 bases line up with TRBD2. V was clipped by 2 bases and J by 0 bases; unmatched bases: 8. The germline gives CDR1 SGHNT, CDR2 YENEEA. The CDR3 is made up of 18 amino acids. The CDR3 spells CASSLRRDSGSSYNEQFF. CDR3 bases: TGTGCCAGCAGCTTAAGGAGGGATAGCGGGAGCTCCTACAATGAGCAGTTCTTC.